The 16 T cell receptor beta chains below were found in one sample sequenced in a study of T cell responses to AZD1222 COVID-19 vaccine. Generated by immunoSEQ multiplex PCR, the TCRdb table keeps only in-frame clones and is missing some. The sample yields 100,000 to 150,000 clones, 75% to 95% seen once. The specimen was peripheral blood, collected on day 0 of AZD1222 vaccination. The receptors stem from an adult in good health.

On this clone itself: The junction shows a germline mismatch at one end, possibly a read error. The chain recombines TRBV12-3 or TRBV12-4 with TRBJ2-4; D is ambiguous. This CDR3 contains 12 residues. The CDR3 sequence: CASSSDGSRFLF. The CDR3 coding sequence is TGTGCCAGCAGTTCCGACGGTTCCAGGTTCCTCTTC.

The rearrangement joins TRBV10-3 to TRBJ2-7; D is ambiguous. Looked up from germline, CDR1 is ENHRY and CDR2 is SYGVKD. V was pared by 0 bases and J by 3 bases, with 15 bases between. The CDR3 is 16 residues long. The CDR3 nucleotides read TGTGCCATCAGTGAGTCGAGACGGGCCTCAAGCTACGAGCAGTACTTC. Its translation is CAISESRRASSYEQYF.

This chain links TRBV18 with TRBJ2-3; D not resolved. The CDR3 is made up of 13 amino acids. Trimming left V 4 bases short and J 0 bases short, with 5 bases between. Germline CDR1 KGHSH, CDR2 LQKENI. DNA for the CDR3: TGTGCCAGCTCACTCCAGAGCACAGATACGCAGTATTTT. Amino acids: CASSLQSTDTQYF.

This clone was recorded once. The CDR3 DNA reads as TGTGCCAGCAGGGGGACGGTCTCCGTAGATACGCAGTATTTT. Its translation is CASRGTVSVDTQYF. V is TRBV28 and J is TRBJ2-3; D possibly uses TRBD1 or TRBD2 (5 bases each). The CDR3 extends over 14 amino acids. Trimming took 6 bases from V and 5 from J, leaving 15 bases between them. CDR1 and CDR2 from the germline V gene are MDHEN and SYDVKM.

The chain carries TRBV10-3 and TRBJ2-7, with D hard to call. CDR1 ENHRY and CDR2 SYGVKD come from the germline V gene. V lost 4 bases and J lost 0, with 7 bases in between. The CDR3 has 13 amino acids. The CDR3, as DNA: TGTGCCATCAGTGTAGAAGTCTCCTACGAGCAGTACTTC. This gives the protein CAISVEVSYEQYF.

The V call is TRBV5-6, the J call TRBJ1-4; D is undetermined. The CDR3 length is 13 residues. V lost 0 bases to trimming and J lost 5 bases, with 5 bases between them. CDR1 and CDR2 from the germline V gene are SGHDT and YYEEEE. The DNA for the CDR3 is TGTGCCAGCAGCTTGGGACACAATGAAAAACTGTTTTTT. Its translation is CASSLGHNEKLFF.

CDR3 loop: CSARRGGEQYF. As DNA, the CDR3 is TGCAGTGCTAGAAGAGGAGGCGAGCAGTACTTC. The chain couples TRBV20-1 to TRBJ2-7, with a tentative D call TRBD2 (5 bases). The germline V gene has CDR1 DFQATT and CDR2 SNEGSKA (reference sequence). This CDR3 is 11 amino acids long. Trimming pared 2 bases from V and 6 bases from J, leaving 8 bases between.

DNA of the CDR3: TGTGCCAGCAGCCAGGGGGGGACAGGGGACACTGAAGCTTTCTTT. Translated, it gives CASSQGGTGDTEAFF. The J gene is TRBJ1-1, the V gene TRBV3-1 (or the pseudogene TRBV3-2); 10 positions match TRBD1. With V trimmed by 3 bases and J by 3 bases, 4 bases remained unmatched. The germline CDR1 and CDR2 sequences are LGHDT and YNNKEL (reference sequence). This CDR3 is built from 15 residues.

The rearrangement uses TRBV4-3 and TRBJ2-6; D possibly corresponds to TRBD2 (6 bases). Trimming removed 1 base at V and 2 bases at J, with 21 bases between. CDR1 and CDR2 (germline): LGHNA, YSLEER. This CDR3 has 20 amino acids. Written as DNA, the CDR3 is TGCGCCAGCAGCCAAGTAGTAACCAGCGGGTTCACCGCTGGGGCCAACGTCCTGACTTTC. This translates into CASSQVVTSGFTAGANVLTF.

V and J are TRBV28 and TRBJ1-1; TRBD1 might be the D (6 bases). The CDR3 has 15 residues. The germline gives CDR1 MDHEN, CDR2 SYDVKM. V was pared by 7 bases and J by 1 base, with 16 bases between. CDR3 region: CASITGGSSNTEAFF. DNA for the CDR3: TGTGCCAGCATAACGGGGGGCAGTTCGAACACTGAAGCTTTCTTT.

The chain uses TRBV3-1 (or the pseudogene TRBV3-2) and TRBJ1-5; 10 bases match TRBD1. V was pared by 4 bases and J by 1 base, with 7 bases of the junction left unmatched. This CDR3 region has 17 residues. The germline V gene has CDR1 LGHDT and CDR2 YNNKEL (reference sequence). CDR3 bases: TGTGCCAGCAGCCCTTCGTGGACAGGGGGGAGCAATCAGCCCCAGCATTTT. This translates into CASSPSWTGGSNQPQHF.

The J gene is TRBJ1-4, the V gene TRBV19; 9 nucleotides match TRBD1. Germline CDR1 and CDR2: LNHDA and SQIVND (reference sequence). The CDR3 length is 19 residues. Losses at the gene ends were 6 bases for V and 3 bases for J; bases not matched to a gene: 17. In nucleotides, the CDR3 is TGTGCCAGTAGGCGGGCCGCCGCGGGACAGGGAATAGCTAATGAAAAACTGTTTTTT. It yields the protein CASRRAAAGQGIANEKLFF.

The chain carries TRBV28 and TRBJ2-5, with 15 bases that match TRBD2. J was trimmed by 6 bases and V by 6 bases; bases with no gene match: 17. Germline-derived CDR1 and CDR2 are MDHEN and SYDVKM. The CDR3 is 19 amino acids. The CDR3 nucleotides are TGTGCCAGCAGACGAGCGAAGGGACTAGCGGGAGGTTCTGGGCAGACCCAGTACTTC. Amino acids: CASRRAKGLAGGSGQTQYF.

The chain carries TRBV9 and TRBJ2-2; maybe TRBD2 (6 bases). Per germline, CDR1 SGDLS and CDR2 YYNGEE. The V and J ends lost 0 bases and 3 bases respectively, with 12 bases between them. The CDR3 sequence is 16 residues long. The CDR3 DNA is TGTGCCAGCAGCGTAGTGGGGACTCCTTACACCGGGGAGCTGTTTTTT. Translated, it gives CASSVVGTPYTGELFF.

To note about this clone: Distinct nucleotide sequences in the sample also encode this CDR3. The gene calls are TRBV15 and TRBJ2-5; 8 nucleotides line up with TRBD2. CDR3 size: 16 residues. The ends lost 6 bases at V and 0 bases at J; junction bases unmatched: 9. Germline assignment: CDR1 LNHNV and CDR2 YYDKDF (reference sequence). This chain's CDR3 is CATSTTSGSYQETQYF. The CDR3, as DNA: TGTGCCACCAGTACTACTAGCGGTTCGTACCAAGAGACCCAGTACTTC.

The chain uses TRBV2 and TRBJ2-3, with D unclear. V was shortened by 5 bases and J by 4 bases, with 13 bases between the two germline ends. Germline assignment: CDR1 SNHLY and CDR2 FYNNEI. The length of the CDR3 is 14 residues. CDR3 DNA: TGTGCCAGCAGTTTCGCGACCGGCGCAGATACGCAGTATTTT. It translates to CASSFATGADTQYF.